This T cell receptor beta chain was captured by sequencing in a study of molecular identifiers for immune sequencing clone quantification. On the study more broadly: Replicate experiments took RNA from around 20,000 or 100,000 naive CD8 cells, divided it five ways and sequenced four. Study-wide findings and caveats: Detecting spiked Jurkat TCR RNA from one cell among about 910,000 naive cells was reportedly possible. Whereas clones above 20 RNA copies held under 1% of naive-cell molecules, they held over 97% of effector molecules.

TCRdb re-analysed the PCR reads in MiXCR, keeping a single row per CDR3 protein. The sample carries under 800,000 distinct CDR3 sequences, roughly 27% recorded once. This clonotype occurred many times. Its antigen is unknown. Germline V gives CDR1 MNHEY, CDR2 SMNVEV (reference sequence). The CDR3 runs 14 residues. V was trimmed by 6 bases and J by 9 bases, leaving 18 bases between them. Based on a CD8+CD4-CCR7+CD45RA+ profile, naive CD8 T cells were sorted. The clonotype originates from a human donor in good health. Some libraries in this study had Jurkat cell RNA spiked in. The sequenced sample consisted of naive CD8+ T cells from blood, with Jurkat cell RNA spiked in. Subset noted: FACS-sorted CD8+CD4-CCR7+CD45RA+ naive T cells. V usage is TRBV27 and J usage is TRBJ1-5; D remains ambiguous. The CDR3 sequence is CASSATLGVRPQHF. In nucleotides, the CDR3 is TGTGCCAGCAGCGCCACCTTAGGCGTAAGGCCCCAGCATTTT.